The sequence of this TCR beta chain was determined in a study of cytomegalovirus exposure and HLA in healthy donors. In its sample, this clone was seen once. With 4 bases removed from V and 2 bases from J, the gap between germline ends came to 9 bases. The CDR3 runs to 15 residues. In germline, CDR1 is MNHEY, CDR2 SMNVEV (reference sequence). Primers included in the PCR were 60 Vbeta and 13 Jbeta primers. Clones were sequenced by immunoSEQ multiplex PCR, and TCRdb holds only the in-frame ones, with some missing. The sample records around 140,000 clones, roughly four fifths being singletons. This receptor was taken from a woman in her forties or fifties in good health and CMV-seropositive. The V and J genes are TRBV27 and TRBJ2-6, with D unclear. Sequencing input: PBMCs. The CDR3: CASSSSGAGANVLTF. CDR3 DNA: TGTGCCAGCAGTTCCTCCGGTGCTGGGGCCAACGTCCTGACTTTC. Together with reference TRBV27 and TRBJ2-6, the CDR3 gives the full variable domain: EAQVTQNPRYLITVTGKKLTVTCSQNMNHEYMSWYRQDPGLGLRQIYYSMNVEVTDKGDVPEGYKVSRKEKRNFPLILESPSPNQTSLYFCASSSSGAGANVLTFGAGSRLTVL.